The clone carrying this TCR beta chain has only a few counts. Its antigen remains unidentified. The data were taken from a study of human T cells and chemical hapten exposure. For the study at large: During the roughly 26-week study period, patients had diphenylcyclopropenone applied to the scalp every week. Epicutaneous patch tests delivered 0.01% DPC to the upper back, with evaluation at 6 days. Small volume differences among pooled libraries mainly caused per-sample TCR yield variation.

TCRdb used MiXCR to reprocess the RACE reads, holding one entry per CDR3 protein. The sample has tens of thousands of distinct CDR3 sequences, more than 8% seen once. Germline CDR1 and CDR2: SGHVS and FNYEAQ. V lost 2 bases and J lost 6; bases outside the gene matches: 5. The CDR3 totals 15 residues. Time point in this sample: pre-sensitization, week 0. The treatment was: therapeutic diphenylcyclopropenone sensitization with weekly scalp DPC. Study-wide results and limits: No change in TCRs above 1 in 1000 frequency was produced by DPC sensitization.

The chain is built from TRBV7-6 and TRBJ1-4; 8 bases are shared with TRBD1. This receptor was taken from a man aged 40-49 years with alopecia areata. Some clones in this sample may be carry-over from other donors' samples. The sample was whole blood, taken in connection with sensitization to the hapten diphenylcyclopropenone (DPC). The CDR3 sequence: CASSLFARGHEKLFF. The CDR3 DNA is TGTGCCAGCAGCTTATTTGCCAGGGGGCATGAAAAACTGTTTTTT.